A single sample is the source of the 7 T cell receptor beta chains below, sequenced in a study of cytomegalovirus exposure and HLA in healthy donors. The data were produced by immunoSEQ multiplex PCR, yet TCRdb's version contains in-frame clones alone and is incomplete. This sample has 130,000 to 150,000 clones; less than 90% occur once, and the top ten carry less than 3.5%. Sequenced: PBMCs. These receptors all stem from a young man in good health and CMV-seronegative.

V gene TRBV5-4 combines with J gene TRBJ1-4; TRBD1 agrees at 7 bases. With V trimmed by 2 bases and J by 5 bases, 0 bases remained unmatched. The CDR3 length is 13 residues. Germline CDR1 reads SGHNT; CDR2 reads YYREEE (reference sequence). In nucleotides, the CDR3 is TGTGCCAGCAGCTTACAGGGGAATGAAAAACTGTTTTTT. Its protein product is CASSLQGNEKLFF.

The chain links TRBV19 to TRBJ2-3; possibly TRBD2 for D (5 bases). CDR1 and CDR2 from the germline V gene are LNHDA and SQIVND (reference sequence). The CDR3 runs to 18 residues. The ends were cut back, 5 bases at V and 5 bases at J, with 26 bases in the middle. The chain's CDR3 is CASSFVPTSHHRGDTQYF. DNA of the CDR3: TGTGCCAGTAGTTTCGTCCCCACTAGTCACCACCGGGGAGATACGCAGTATTTT.

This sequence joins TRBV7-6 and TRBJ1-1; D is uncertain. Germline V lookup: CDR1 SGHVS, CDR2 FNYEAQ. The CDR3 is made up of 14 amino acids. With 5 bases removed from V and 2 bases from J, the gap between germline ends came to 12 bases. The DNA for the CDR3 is TGTGCCAGCAGCCTGCCCGAGGGAAACACTGAAGCTTTCTTT. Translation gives CASSLPEGNTEAFF.

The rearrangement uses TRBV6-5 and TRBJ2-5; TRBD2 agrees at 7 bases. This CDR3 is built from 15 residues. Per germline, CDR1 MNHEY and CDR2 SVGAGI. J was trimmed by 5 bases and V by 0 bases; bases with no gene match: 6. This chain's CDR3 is CASSYSQAGRETQYF. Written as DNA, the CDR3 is TGTGCCAGCAGTTACTCGCAAGCGGGGCGGGAGACCCAGTACTTC.

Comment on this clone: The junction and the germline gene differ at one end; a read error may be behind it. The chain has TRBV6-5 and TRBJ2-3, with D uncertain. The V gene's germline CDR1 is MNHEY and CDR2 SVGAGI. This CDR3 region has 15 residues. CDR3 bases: TGTGCCGGCAGTCCCACAGTGACAAGCACAGATACGCAGTATTTT. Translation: CAGSPTVTSTDTQYF.

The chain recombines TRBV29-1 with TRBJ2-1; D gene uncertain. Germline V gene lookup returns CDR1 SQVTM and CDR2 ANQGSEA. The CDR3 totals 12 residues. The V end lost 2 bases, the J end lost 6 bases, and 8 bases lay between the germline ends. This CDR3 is CSVERSSNEQFF. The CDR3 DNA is TGCAGCGTTGAACGTAGCTCCAATGAGCAGTTCTTC.

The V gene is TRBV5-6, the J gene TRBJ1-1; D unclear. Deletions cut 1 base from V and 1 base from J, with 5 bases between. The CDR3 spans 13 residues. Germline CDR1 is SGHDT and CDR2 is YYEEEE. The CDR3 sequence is CASSLTENTEAFF. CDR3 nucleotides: TGTGCCAGCAGCTTGACAGAGAACACTGAAGCTTTCTTT.